The clone carrying this T cell receptor (beta chain) has only one observation. These data originate in a study of blood T cell repertoires in COVID-19. Study context: The study drew acute and convalescent COVID-19 samples from the United States, Italy and Spain.

V lost 3 bases and J 2 bases, leaving 20 bases between the germline ends. Germline V gene data show CDR1 as SGDLS and CDR2 as YYNGEE. The CDR3 covers 17 residues. Under the authors' procedure: Quantification of nucleated cells was approximated via reference gene primer amplification. Assay used: immunoSEQ multiplex PCR; TCRdb lists only in-frame clones, some missing. The V and J calls and clone size are taken from that table; D and trimming were inferred from the DNA. The sample yields around 120,000 clones, approximately 80% seen once. The sequence was obtained from a man aged 65-85 years with active or convalescent COVID-19. The specimen sequenced was peripheral blood. The chain employs TRBV9 and TRBJ2-5, with a possible D match to TRBD2 (6 bases). The CDR3 nucleotides are TGTGCCAGCAGCGAGGGAAAGTACGCAGCGGGTCAAGAGACCCAGTACTTC. It encodes CASSEGKYAAGQETQYF.